The source of this TCR beta chain is a study of T-cell memory formation after mild COVID-19. The germline V gene has CDR1 DFQATT and CDR2 SNEGSKA (reference sequence). Trimming pared 7 bases from V and 5 bases from J, leaving 11 bases between. The length of the CDR3 is 11 residues. This clonotype occurred a few times. 5'RACE with constant-segment primers built TCRalpha and TCRbeta cDNA libraries with UMIs. TCRdb used MiXCR to reprocess the 5' RACE reads, holding one entry per CDR3 protein. This table holds 150,000 to 200,000 distinct CDR3 sequences, around 13% found once. The sequence derives from an adult woman who had mild COVID-19 (a few samples of this study predate the infection). Cell type and time point are not known. J is TRBJ1-2 and V is TRBV20-1, with no clear D. Specimen: PBMCs or a T cell subset sorted from them (not recorded which). The CDR3 coding sequence is TGCAGTGGGGAGCCGCAGTATGGCTACACCTTC. Protein: CSGEPQYGYTF.